This TCR beta chain was captured by sequencing in a study of technical replicates of blood from a few donors. Here immunoSEQ multiplex PCR was the method, and the copy in TCRdb shows in-frame clones only, minus some. The sample records more than 60,000 clones, roughly 94% being singletons. The CDR3 extends over 15 amino acids. V dropped 8 bases and J dropped 3 bases, with 20 bases sitting between them. The germline gives CDR1 MRHNA, CDR2 SNTAGT. This sequence was found in a human donor in good health. The chain couples TRBV6-4 to TRBJ2-7; tentatively, D is TRBD1 (6 bases). Material: T cells isolated from PBMCs. CDR3 region: CASLLQGFVFYEQYF. The CDR3 bases are TGTGCCAGCTTGCTACAGGGATTTGTATTCTACGAGCAGTACTTC.